The T cell receptor (beta chain) described here comes from a study of CD4 T cells in relation to SARS-CoV-2 and coronaviruses. About the research overall: After nine to eleven days of antigen culture, PBMC TCR beta CDR3s were sequenced. The restricting HLA molecule for shared crossreactive spike epitopes was mapped.

TCRdb keeps only in-frame clones here, not all; method: immunoSEQ multiplex PCR. The sample lists fewer than 25,000 clones, 60% to 85% occurring once. Turning to this clone: The antigen is undetermined.

Unexposed donor CD4+ T cells date from about 2010-2019, before the COVID-19 pandemic. The cells were cultured for around ten days before CD4+ T cells were isolated. Testing used SARS-CoV-2 S/N and four cold-coronavirus spikes on unexposed-donor CD4+ T cells, cells permitting. The CDR3 runs 15 residues. From germline, CDR1 is SGDLS and CDR2 YYNGEE. V dropped 3 bases and J dropped 2; count of bases not matched to a gene: 5. This TCR derives from a human donor in good health. The chain joins TRBV9 to TRBJ2-7, with 10 bases matching TRBD1. The sample taken for sequencing was CD4+ T cells from PBMCs, cultured in vitro. CDR3 protein: CASSATGTGAYEQYF. The CDR3 region has the DNA TGTGCCAGCAGCGCCACCGGGACAGGGGCCTACGAGCAGTACTTC.